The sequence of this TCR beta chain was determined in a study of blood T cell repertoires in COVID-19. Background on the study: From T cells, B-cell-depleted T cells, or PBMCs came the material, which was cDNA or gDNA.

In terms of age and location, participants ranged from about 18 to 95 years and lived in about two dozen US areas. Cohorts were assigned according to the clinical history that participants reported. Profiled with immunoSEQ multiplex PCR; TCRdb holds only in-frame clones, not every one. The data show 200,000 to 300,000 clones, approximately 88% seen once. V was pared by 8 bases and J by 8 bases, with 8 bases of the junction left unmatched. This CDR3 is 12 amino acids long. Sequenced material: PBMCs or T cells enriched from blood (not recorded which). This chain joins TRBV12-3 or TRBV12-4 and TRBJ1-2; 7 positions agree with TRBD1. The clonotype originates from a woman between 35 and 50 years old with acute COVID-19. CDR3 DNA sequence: TGTGCCAGCCGGACAGGATTTGGGGGCTACACCTTC. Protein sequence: CASRTGFGGYTF.